The source of this TCR beta chain is a study of post-analysis software for immune sequencing data. In the study overall: Both relapsing-remitting and secondary progressive multiple sclerosis featured among the disease courses, as did progressive-relapsing multiple sclerosis.

Unique molecular identifiers tagged the TCR beta cDNA libraries. MiXCR, applied by TCRdb to the PCR reads, yields one record per CDR3 protein. The sample contains hundreds of thousands of distinct CDR3 sequences, about a third of which appear only once. Germline loops: CDR1 SEHNR, CDR2 FQNEAQ (reference sequence). The CDR3 totals 14 residues. Study-wide findings and caveats: The five TRBV segments detected at higher frequency in patients than in controls included TRBV5-6, TRBV5-1 and TRBV20-1.

With respect to this clonotype: Its antigen remains unknown.

This clonotype originated in a girl aged 5-17 years with multiple sclerosis. The V call is TRBV7-9, the J call TRBJ2-7; D is uncertain. The end of the DNA aligns better with TRBJ2-5, so the J call may be wrong. Sequencing used blood. CDR3 region: CASSPPYGIETQYF. The CDR3 coding sequence is TGTGCCAGCAGCCCGCCGTACGGAATTGAGACCCAGTACTTC.